This T cell receptor (beta chain) derives from a study of blood T cell repertoires in COVID-19. On the study more broadly: Whether acute or convalescent, the COVID-19 samples came from the United States, Italy and Spain. PBMCs, B-cell-depleted T cells, or T cells provided the cDNA or gDNA that made up the material.

V gave up 5 bases and J gave up 8 bases, with 10 bases separating them. The CDR3 runs to 13 residues. Germline CDR1 is SNHLY and CDR2 is FYNNEI. In the original processing: Nucleated cell counts were estimated from reference gene primer amplification. Here immunoSEQ multiplex PCR was the method, and the copy in TCRdb shows in-frame clones only, minus some. V and J calls and clone size are given by that table; D and trimming were obtained from the DNA. The data hold roughly 200,000 clones, with around 87% observed a single time. The sequence came from a man aged 40-49 years with active or convalescent COVID-19. The genes are TRBV2 and TRBJ1-6, with D perhaps TRBD1 (6 bases). What was sequenced was peripheral blood. The CDR3 here is CASSLRGDSPLHF. CDR3 sequence (DNA): TGTGCCAGCAGTCTCAGGGGAGATTCACCCCTCCACTTT. The complete variable domain, with remaining parts taken from reference TRBV2 and TRBJ1-6, reads EPEVTQTPSHQVTQMGQEVILRCVPISNHLYFYWYRQILGQKVEFLVSFYNNEISEKSEIFDDQFSVERPDGSNFTLKIRSTKLEDSAMYFCASSLRGDSPLHFGNGTRLTVT.